This entry concerns a single T cell receptor (beta chain). The sample comes from a study of blood T cells in healthy people across ages. The people who gave samples were healthy Caucasians from Russia, aged roughly 6 to 100. Each sample had at least 6.5 million PBMCs isolated. This CDR3 comprises 13 residues. Germline assignment: CDR1 SGHKS and CDR2 YYEKEE (reference sequence). Losses at the gene ends were 9 bases for V and 5 bases for J; bases not matched to a gene: 9. The use of a sample-barcoded 5' primer and a J-beta primer mix characterized a second PCR of roughly 6 to 11 cycles. Each cDNA molecule carried a tag from a template-switch adaptor that contained 12 random nucleotides. TCRdb recomputed calls from the 5' RACE reads with MiXCR, one row per CDR3 protein. The data show 1.5 million to 2 million distinct CDR3 sequences, 30% to 40% seen once.

Sequenced: blood. V and J are TRBV5-5 and TRBJ2-3; 7 bases fit TRBD2. This TCR was sampled from a woman aged 25-40 years in good health. This CDR3 is CATRWREGDTQYF. CDR3 in DNA: TGTGCCACACGCTGGAGGGAGGGAGATACGCAGTATTTT.